Given below is one T cell receptor (beta chain) in context. The data derive from a study of blood T cell repertoires in COVID-19. The method was immunoSEQ multiplex PCR; TCRdb's version includes in-frame clones alone and lacks a portion of them. Of tens of thousands of clones in the sample, around 86% were seen once. The junction had 3 bases not matched to a gene; V was cut back by 4 bases and J by 6 bases. In germline, CDR1 is SGHRS, CDR2 YFSETQ. CDR3 length: 13 amino acids. The TCR sequence derives from a man in his forties or fifties with active or convalescent COVID-19. The chain couples TRBV5-1 to TRBJ1-4; TRBD1 matches 7 bases. Specimen: peripheral blood. In DNA form, the CDR3 reads TGCGCCAGCAGCCTCGGACAGGATGAAAAACTGTTTTTT. Translated, it gives CASSLGQDEKLFF.